Sequencing of this T cell receptor beta chain was carried out in a study of cytomegalovirus exposure and HLA in healthy donors. Study-wide results and caveats: The productive fraction for most TCR beta V segments was about 87% or about 30% in an earlier analysis. The study put 150 to 200 TCR beta chains on its list as cytomegalovirus-associated. A later analysis found common viral pathogens apparently linked to several of the most significant clusters. In a later analysis, HLA-C alleles had the fewest associated TCRs, DRB1 alleles the most.

After removal of 10 bases from V and 0 bases from J, the junction contained 10 bases not matched to a gene. This CDR3 is 15 amino acids long. Germline CDR1 is SGHAT and CDR2 is FQNNGV. Amplification used 60 Vbeta primers and 13 Jbeta primers. Only in-frame clones appear in the TCRdb table, and some are missing; sequencing was by immunoSEQ multiplex PCR. This sample has about 98,000 clones, with about 62% found just once. A single count supports this clone. Its target is not known. The TCR sequence derives from a human donor in good health. The chain is built from TRBV11-2 and TRBJ2-5; TRBD2 agrees at 8 bases. The sequenced material came from PBMCs. CDR3: CATQREWGDQETQYF. The DNA of the CDR3 is TGTGCCACCCAGCGGGAGTGGGGCGACCAAGAGACCCAGTACTTC.